This TCR beta chain was identified in a study of beta chain features in type 1 diabetes. Study-level findings and limits: Type 1 diabetes patients showed a moderate but significant shortening of TCRB CDR3s in all four CD4+ subsets.

Regarding this clone: What it recognizes is unknown.

Only one heparinised blood draw was taken per donor, and its volume averaged around 120 mL. Expressed TCRB transcripts were sequenced because the isolated RNA had all been reverse transcribed beforehand. Only in-frame clones appear in the TCRdb table, and some are missing; sequencing was by immunoSEQ multiplex PCR. The sample has 150,000 to 200,000 clones; just over 9% are singletons. The specimen was central memory CD4+ T cells from blood. The TCR was taken from a woman aged 18-29 years in good health.

CDR3 sequence (DNA): TGTGCCAGCAGTTCCCCAGCGGGAGCCTCCTACGAGCAGTACTTC. Protein sequence: CASSSPAGASYEQYF. V gene TRBV6-5 combines with J gene TRBJ2-5; 8 bases map to TRBD2. The J call may be incorrect, as the DNA end agrees better with TRBJ2-7. Germline lookup yields CDR1 MNHEY and CDR2 SVGAGI. The CDR3 contains 15 residues.